The rows below give T cell receptor beta chains drawn from one sample of a study of blood T cell repertoires in COVID-19. Assay: immunoSEQ multiplex PCR; the TCRdb copy retains only in-frame clones and omits some. Of some 210,000 clones in the sample, about 86% are singletons; the top ten hold less than 3.5%. Material for sequencing was peripheral blood. These TCRs come from a man in his forties or fifties with active or convalescent COVID-19. Each CDR3 is given with its conserved first and last residue. A D gene is named only where the DNA matches it firmly. Clone size, where shown, is once, few, many, or a class for clones that have expanded.

V gene	clone size	D gene	J gene	CDR3 protein	CDR3 DNA
TRBV6-2/TRBV6-3	once	TRBD1	TRBJ2-5	CASSGLHLNAQGVLQTQYF	TGTGCCAGCAGTGGACTACACTTAAACGCACAGGGGGTTCTGCAGACCCAGTACTTC
TRBV27	once	-	TRBJ1-1	CASSILNGGGALNTEAFF	TGTGCCAGCAGTATACTTAATGGAGGGGGGGCTTTGAACACTGAAGCTTTCTTT
TRBV30	-	-	TRBJ1-4	CAWSAHGGYEKLFF	TGTGCCTGGAGTGCACACGGAGGATATGAAAAACTGTTTTTT
TRBV9	once	TRBD2	TRBJ2-3	CASSVDQGGDTQYF	TGTGCCAGCAGCGTAGACCAGGGAGGGGATACGCAGTATTTT
TRBV7-8	once	TRBD2	TRBJ2-3	CASSPPPRGDTQYF	TGTGCCAGCAGCCCCCCCCCGCGGGGGGATACGCAGTATTTT
TRBV10-3	once	TRBD1	TRBJ1-1	CAISDRNRGPNTEAFF	TGTGCCATCAGTGATCGAAACAGGGGACCGAACACTGAAGCTTTCTTT
TRBV3-1/TRBV3-2	-	-	TRBJ1-6	CASRGLDNSPLHF	TGTGCCAGCAGAGGACTTGATAATTCACCCCTCCACTTT
TRBV5-1	-	-	TRBJ2-7	CASSPMTGVRGGGEQYF	TGCGCCAGCAGCCCAATGACAGGTGTGCGAGGCGGAGGAGAGCAGTACTTC
TRBV18	-	TRBD1	TRBJ2-2	CASSRDRHTGELFF	TGTGCCAGCTCAAGGGACAGACACACCGGGGAGCTGTTTTTT
TRBV7-8	-	-	TRBJ2-5	CASSVQGGTETQYF	TGTGCCAGCAGCGTACAGGGGGGGACGGAGACCCAGTACTTC
TRBV30	-	-	TRBJ2-3	CAWSVLLGFLGGTDTQYF	TGTGCCTGGAGTGTTTTATTAGGCTTCCTAGGTGGCACAGATACGCAGTATTTT
TRBV11-2	once	-	TRBJ2-7	CASSLSATYEQYF	TGTGCCAGCAGCTTAAGTGCTACCTACGAGCAGTACTTC
TRBV19	-	TRBD1	TRBJ1-5	CASSIGGQGDGQPQHF	TGTGCCAGTAGTATTGGGGGACAGGGGGACGGTCAGCCCCAGCATTTT
TRBV6-5	-	-	TRBJ2-7	CASSYYRDTSYEQYF	TGTGCCAGCAGTTACTACAGGGATACCTCCTACGAGCAGTACTTC
TRBV7-7	-	-	TRBJ1-5	CASRPGGRHGGNQPQHF	TGTGCTAGCAGACCTGGTGGGAGGCACGGGGGAAATCAGCCCCAGCATTTT
TRBV30	once	TRBD1	TRBJ1-6	CAWSVSDRRYSPLHF	TGTGCCTGGAGTGTCTCGGACAGGCGATATTCACCCCTCCACTTT
TRBV11-2	-	-	TRBJ2-2	CASSLGGLYGELFF	TGTGCCAGCAGCTTAGGGGGACTGTATGGGGAGCTGTTTTTT
TRBV5-5	-	TRBD1	TRBJ1-1	CASRGQQEGAAFF	TGTGCCAGCAGAGGGCAGCAGGAGGGGGCAGCTTTCTTT
TRBV15	-	TRBD1	TRBJ2-7	CATSSNAGQGVKYF	TGTGCCACCAGCTCCAACGCGGGACAGGGCGTAAAGTACTTC
TRBV29-1	-	TRBD1	TRBJ1-2	CSVDTLQGLYGYTF	TGCAGCGTTGATACCTTACAGGGGCTCTATGGCTACACCTTC
TRBV30	once	TRBD1	TRBJ1-1	CAWRRQGMNTEAFF	TGTGCCTGGAGACGACAGGGGATGAACACTGAAGCTTTCTTT
TRBV14	-	-	TRBJ2-5	CASSQDQGSETQYF	TGTGCCAGCAGCCAAGATCAGGGGTCGGAGACCCAGTACTTC
TRBV3-1/TRBV3-2	-	TRBD2	TRBJ2-7	CASSTSGREGEQYF	TGTGCCAGCAGCACGTCCGGGAGGGAGGGCGAGCAGTACTTC
TRBV18	once	-	TRBJ1-2	CASSPRQGSVNGYTF	TGTGCCAGCTCACCACGGCAGGGGAGTGTCAATGGCTACACCTTC
TRBV5-4	-	TRBD1	TRBJ1-2	CASSLTGRTSYTF	TGTGCCAGCAGCCTGACAGGGAGGACATCCTACACCTTC
TRBV4-1	-	TRBD2	TRBJ2-1	CASSRQPGLELNEQFF	TGCGCCAGCAGCCGTCAACCGGGACTAGAGTTGAATGAGCAGTTCTTC
TRBV30	-	-	TRBJ2-7	CAWSVGDSLSYEQYF	TGTGCCTGGAGTGTGGGAGATAGCCTCTCCTACGAGCAGTACTTC
TRBV3-1/TRBV3-2	few	-	TRBJ2-7	CASSQSQVAYEQYF	TGTGCCAGCAGCCAAAGCCAGGTCGCCTACGAGCAGTACTTC
TRBV10-3	-	TRBD1	TRBJ2-7	CASGQGMHEQYF	TGTGCCTCCGGACAGGGGATGCACGAGCAGTACTTC
TRBV15	-	-	TRBJ2-1	CATSGTEVKSYNEQFF	TGTGCCACCAGCGGTACGGAGGTTAAATCCTACAATGAGCAGTTCTTC
TRBV19	once	-	TRBJ2-2	CASATGIYTGELFF	TGTGCCAGCGCCACCGGGATTTACACCGGGGAGCTGTTTTTT
TRBV9	few	-	TRBJ1-2	CASSVAGDPNYGYTF	TGTGCCAGCAGCGTAGCAGGGGACCCTAACTATGGCTACACCTTC
TRBV6-5	-	-	TRBJ1-1	CASSYSRRGNTEAFF	TGTGCCAGCAGTTACTCGAGAAGGGGGAACACTGAAGCTTTCTTT
TRBV18	-	-	TRBJ1-1	CASSEQGMNTEAFF	TGTGCCAGCTCGGAACAGGGCATGAACACTGAAGCTTTCTTT
TRBV3-1/TRBV3-2	-	-	TRBJ1-1	CASSSRVYGAFF	TGTGCCAGCAGCTCCAGGGTTTATGGAGCTTTCTTT
TRBV19	-	-	TRBJ2-7	CASSIDRSSYEQYF	TGTGCCAGTAGTATTGACAGGAGCTCCTACGAGCAGTACTTC
TRBV28	-	-	TRBJ1-4	CASSVGGGNEKLFF	TGTGCCAGCAGCGTTGGGGGGGGTAATGAAAAACTGTTTTTT
TRBV7-2	-	TRBD2	TRBJ2-1	CASSLTGLAGSNEQFF	TGTGCCAGCAGCTTAACAGGACTAGCAGGAAGCAATGAGCAGTTCTTC
TRBV30	-	TRBD2	TRBJ2-1	CAWNPLAGGFYNEQFF	TGTGCCTGGAATCCTCTAGCGGGAGGGTTTTACAATGAGCAGTTCTTC
TRBV19	-	TRBD2	TRBJ2-3	CASSLLAGGSTDTQYF	TGTGCCAGTAGTCTTCTAGCGGGAGGTAGCACAGATACGCAGTATTTT
TRBV28	-	TRBD1	TRBJ2-2	CASSLAQGAGGELFF	TGTGCCAGCAGTTTAGCACAGGGGGCAGGGGGGGAGCTGTTTTTT
TRBV4-3	-	TRBD1	TRBJ2-7	CASSQGLGTGVGQYF	TGCGCCAGCAGCCAAGGGCTAGGGACAGGGGTTGGGCAGTACTTC
TRBV28	-	-	TRBJ2-5	CASSGIAVHRDQETQYF	TGTGCCAGCAGTGGAATAGCGGTCCATAGGGACCAAGAGACCCAGTACTTC
TRBV6-6	-	-	TRBJ1-6	CASSPRYLETIGSPLHF	TGTGCCAGCAGTCCCAGGTATTTAGAGACGATCGGTTCACCCCTCCACTTT
TRBV15	few	TRBD1	TRBJ1-5	CATSREGGGGNQPQHF	TGTGCCACCAGCAGAGAAGGAGGGGGCGGCAATCAGCCCCAGCATTTT
TRBV3-1/TRBV3-2	-	-	TRBJ2-2	CASSPTQGDGGELFF	TGTGCCAGCAGCCCTACACAGGGAGACGGCGGGGAGCTGTTTTTT
TRBV3-1/TRBV3-2	-	TRBD2	TRBJ2-1	CASSQNWREMGEQFF	TGTGCCAGCAGCCAAAACTGGCGGGAGATGGGTGAGCAGTTCTTC
TRBV4-2	-	TRBD2	TRBJ2-3	CASSQEGLAGAYKPDTQYF	TGTGCCAGCAGCCAAGAAGGACTAGCGGGAGCCTATAAACCGGATACGCAGTATTTT